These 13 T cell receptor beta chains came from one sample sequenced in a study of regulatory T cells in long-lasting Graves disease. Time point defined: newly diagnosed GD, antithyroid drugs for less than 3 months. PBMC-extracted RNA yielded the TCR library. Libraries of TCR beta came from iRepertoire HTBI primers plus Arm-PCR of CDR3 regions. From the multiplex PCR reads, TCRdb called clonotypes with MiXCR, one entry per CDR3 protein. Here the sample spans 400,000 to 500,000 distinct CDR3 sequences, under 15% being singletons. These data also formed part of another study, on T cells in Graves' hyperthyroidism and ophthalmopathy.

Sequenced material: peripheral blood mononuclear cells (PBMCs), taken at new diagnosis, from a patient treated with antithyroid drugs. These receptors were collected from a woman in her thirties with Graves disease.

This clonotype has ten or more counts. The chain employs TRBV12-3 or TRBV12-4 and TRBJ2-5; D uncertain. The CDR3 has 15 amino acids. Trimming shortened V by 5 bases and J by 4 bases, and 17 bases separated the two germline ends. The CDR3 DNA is TGTGCCAGCAGTCTGACGACTCCGGGTGGAGAGACCCAGTACTTC. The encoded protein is CASSLTTPGGETQYF.

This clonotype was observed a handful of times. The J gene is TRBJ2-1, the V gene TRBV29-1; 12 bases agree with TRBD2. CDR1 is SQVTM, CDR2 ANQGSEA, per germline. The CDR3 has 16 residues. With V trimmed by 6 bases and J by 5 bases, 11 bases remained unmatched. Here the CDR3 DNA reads TGCAGCGTCTACGGACTAGCGGGACTGCAGCACAATGAGCAGTTCTTC. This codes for CSVYGLAGLQHNEQFF.

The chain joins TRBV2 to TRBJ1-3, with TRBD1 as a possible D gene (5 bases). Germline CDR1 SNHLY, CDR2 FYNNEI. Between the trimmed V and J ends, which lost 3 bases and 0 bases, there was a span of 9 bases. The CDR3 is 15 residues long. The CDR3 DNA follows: TGTGCCAGCAGTGAGGGGCCCATCTCTGGAAACACCATATATTTT. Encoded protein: CASSEGPISGNTIYF.

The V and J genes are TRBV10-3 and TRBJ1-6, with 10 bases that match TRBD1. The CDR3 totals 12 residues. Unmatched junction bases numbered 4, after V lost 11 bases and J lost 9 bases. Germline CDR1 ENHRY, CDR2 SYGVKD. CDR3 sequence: CAGGQGGSPLHF. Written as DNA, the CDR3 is TGTGCCGGAGGACAGGGGGGTTCACCCCTCCACTTT.

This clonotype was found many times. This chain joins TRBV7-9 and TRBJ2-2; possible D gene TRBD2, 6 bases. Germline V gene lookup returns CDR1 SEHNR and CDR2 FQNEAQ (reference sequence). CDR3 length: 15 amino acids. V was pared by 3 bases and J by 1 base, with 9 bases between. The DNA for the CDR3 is TGTGCCAGCAGCTTGACGGGGGAGAACACCGGGGAGCTGTTTTTT. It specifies CASSLTGENTGELFF.

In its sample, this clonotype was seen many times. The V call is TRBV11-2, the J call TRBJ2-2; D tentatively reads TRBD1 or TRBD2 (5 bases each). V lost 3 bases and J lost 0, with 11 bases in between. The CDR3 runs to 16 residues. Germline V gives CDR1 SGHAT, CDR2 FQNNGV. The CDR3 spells CASSFPPGPNTGELFF. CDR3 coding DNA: TGTGCCAGCAGCTTCCCTCCGGGACCGAACACCGGGGAGCTGTTTTTT. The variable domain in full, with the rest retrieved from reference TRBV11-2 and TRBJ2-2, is EAGVAQSPRYKIIEKRQSVAFWCNPISGHATLYWYQQILGQGPKLLIQFQNNGVVDDSQLPKDRFSAERLKGVDSTLKIQPAKLEDSAVYLCASSFPPGPNTGELFFGEGSRLTVL.

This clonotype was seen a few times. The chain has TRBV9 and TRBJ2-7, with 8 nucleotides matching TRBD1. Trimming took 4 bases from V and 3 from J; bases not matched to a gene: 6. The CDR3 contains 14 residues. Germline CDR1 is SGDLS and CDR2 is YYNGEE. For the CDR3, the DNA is TGTGCCAGCAGCTTGGGACAGGACATCTACGAGCAGTACTTC. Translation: CASSLGQDIYEQYF.

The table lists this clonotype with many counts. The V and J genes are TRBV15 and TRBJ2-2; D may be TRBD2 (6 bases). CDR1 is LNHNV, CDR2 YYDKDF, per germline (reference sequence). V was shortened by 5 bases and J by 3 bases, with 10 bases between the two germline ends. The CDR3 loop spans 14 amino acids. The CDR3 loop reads CATSVRRDTGELFF. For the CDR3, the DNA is TGTGCCACCAGCGTACGGAGGGACACCGGGGAGCTGTTTTTT.

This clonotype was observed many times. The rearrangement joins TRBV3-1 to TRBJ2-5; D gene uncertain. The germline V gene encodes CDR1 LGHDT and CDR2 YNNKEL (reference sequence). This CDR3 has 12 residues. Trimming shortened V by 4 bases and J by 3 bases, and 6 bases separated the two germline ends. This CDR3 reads CASSLEEETQYF. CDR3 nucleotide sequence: TGTGCCAGCAGCCTGGAAGAAGAGACCCAGTACTTC.

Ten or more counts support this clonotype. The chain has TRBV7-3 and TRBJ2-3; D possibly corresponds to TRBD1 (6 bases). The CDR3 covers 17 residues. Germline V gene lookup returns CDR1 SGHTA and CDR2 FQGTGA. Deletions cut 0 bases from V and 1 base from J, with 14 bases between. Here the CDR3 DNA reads TGTGCCAGCAGCTTAACGGAGGACAGAGACGGCACAGATACGCAGTATTTT. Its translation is CASSLTEDRDGTDTQYF.

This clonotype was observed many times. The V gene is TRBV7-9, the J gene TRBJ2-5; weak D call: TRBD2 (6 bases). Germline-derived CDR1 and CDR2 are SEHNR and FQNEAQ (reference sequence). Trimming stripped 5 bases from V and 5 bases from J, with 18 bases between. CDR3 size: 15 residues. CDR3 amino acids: CASSPPERVRETQYF. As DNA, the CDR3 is TGTGCCAGCAGCCCTCCGGAGCGGGTGAGGGAGACCCAGTACTTC.

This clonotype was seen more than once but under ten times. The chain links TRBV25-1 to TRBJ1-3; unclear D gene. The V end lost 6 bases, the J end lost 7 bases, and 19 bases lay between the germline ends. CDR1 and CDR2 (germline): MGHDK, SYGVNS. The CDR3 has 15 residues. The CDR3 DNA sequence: TGTGCCAGCAGAGGGAATGACGCTGTGGAGAACACCATATATTTT. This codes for CASRGNDAVENTIYF.

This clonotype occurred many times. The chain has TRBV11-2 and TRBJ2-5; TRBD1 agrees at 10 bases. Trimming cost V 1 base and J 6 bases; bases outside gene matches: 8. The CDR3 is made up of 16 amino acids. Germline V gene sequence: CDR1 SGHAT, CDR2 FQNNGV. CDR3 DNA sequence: TGTGCCAGCAGCTTAGCCGTGACAGGGGGCGGAAAGACCCAGTACTTC. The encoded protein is CASSLAVTGGGKTQYF.